A selection of T cell receptor beta chains follows, all from one sample in a study of cytomegalovirus exposure and HLA in healthy donors. The table came from immunoSEQ multiplex PCR; TCRdb's copy has only in-frame clones and leaves some out. The sample holds more than 75,000 clones; roughly 93% are singletons and the top ten take 0.65% to 0.8%. The sample taken for sequencing was PBMCs. Source of these receptors: a man aged 18 to 29 in good health and CMV-seronegative. Each CDR3 is given with its conserved first and last residue. D genes are given only for firm matches.

j_gene: TRBJ2-7
d_gene: -
v_gene: TRBV14
CDR3aa: CASSQRLSTTPVTASSYEQYF

j_gene: TRBJ1-1
d_gene: -
v_gene: TRBV29-1
CDR3aa: CSSGTAWGTEAFF

j_gene: TRBJ2-7
d_gene: TRBD2
v_gene: TRBV30
CDR3aa: CAWRLAGGAFEQYF

j_gene: TRBJ1-5
d_gene: TRBD1
v_gene: TRBV2
CDR3aa: CASRYETGDSNQPQHF

j_gene: TRBJ1-5
d_gene: TRBD1
v_gene: TRBV7-2
CDR3aa: CASSLVRTGGSQPQHF

j_gene: TRBJ2-1
d_gene: -
v_gene: TRBV27
CDR3aa: CASSPRTPADYNEQFF

j_gene: TRBJ2-5
d_gene: TRBD2
v_gene: TRBV28
CDR3aa: CASGPGLVWSQYF

j_gene: TRBJ2-3
d_gene: TRBD2
v_gene: TRBV30
CDR3aa: CAWSMGAGGLDTQYF

j_gene: TRBJ2-1
d_gene: -
v_gene: TRBV2
CDR3aa: CAALREAPTEQFF

j_gene: TRBJ2-4
d_gene: -
v_gene: TRBV21-1
CDR3aa: CASILQGKGAKNIQYF

j_gene: TRBJ2-7
d_gene: -
v_gene: TRBV7-9
CDR3aa: CASSLVAYEQYF

j_gene: TRBJ2-2
d_gene: -
v_gene: TRBV18
CDR3aa: CASSPGQSANTGELFF

j_gene: TRBJ2-2
d_gene: -
v_gene: TRBV4-2
CDR3aa: CASSQLRGQGGAGELFF

j_gene: TRBJ2-1
d_gene: TRBD2
v_gene: TRBV4-1
CDR3aa: CASSQGTRGSYNEQFF

j_gene: TRBJ2-3
d_gene: TRBD2
v_gene: TRBV7-2
CDR3aa: CASSLSLAGYPTDTQYF

j_gene: TRBJ1-1
d_gene: -
v_gene: TRBV7-9
CDR3aa: CASSLPTGNTEAFF

j_gene: TRBJ1-5
d_gene: -
v_gene: TRBV2
CDR3aa: CASSGGRYSNQPQHF

j_gene: TRBJ2-7
d_gene: TRBD1
v_gene: TRBV10-1
CDR3aa: CASRADRASYEQYF

j_gene: TRBJ2-6
d_gene: -
v_gene: TRBV6-5
CDR3aa: CASSYKSSGANVLTF

j_gene: TRBJ2-1
d_gene: -
v_gene: TRBV12-5
CDR3aa: CASANPAREQFF

j_gene: TRBJ1-1
d_gene: TRBD1
v_gene: TRBV5-1
CDR3aa: CASSLGQGARGTEAFF

j_gene: TRBJ2-3
d_gene: TRBD2
v_gene: TRBV6-5
CDR3aa: CASRGLAADTQYF

j_gene: TRBJ1-5
d_gene: TRBD1
v_gene: TRBV4-2
CDR3aa: CASSQVWGTGRQPQHF

j_gene: TRBJ1-2
d_gene: TRBD1
v_gene: TRBV5-6
CDR3aa: CASSLPTGGSYYGYTF

j_gene: TRBJ2-1
d_gene: -
v_gene: TRBV27
CDR3aa: CASTPGGSAYNEQFF

j_gene: TRBJ2-5
d_gene: -
v_gene: TRBV9
CDR3aa: CASSVVPRGDQYF

j_gene: TRBJ2-3
d_gene: -
v_gene: TRBV15
CDR3aa: CATSRGLAPDTQYF

j_gene: TRBJ2-2
d_gene: TRBD2
v_gene: TRBV10-3
CDR3aa: CAIRTSNTPGELFF

j_gene: TRBJ2-7
d_gene: TRBD2
v_gene: TRBV7-2
CDR3aa: CASSLSRGGYEQYF

j_gene: TRBJ2-1
d_gene: -
v_gene: TRBV6-5
CDR3aa: CASSRRGEQFF

j_gene: TRBJ1-1
d_gene: -
v_gene: TRBV27
CDR3aa: CASSIQQGNTEAFF

j_gene: TRBJ2-1
d_gene: -
v_gene: TRBV5-1
CDR3aa: CASSIRGGALQDNEQFF

j_gene: TRBJ2-5
d_gene: TRBD1
v_gene: TRBV13
CDR3aa: CASSASHGVATGGEGETQYF

j_gene: TRBJ2-7
d_gene: -
v_gene: TRBV23-1
CDR3aa: CASSQPQGVDYEQYF

j_gene: TRBJ1-1
d_gene: -
v_gene: TRBV19
CDR3aa: CASSPLAGRSTEAFF

j_gene: TRBJ2-7
d_gene: TRBD1
v_gene: TRBV5-6
CDR3aa: CASSATGQSYEQYF